The 26 T cell receptor beta chains in this list originate from one sample, sequenced in a study of T-cell reconstitution after alpha-beta-depleted transplantation in children. This sample's TCRbeta library carried unique molecular identifier barcodes. TCRdb re-analysed the PCR reads in MiXCR, keeping a single row per CDR3 protein. Of hundreds of thousands of distinct CDR3 sequences detected, 10% to 15% appear once; the ten largest clones hold around 2.2%. The sequencing here drew on PBMCs, mostly from graft donor cells, taken 360 days after TCRalphabeta/CD19-depleted stem cell transplant. These receptors were collected from a male patient aged 10 to 17 who had a stem cell transplant for acute myeloid leukemia, so the T cells may come from the graft donor.

V usage is TRBV12-3 or TRBV12-4 and J usage is TRBJ2-7; TRBD2 matches 7 bases. The V and J ends lost 7 bases and 4 bases, in that order; junction bases with no gene match: 13. The length of the CDR3 is 15 residues. In DNA, the CDR3 is TGTGCCAGCACAACACAAGCAGCGGGATCATACGAGCAGTACTTC. Translated: CASTTQAAGSYEQYF.

The J gene is TRBJ2-7, the V gene TRBV12-3 or TRBV12-4; tentative D call: TRBD1 (6 bases). This CDR3 comprises 13 residues. V dropped 6 bases and J dropped 6 bases, with 15 bases sitting between them. The DNA of the CDR3 is TGTGCCAGCAGACCCCGACAGGCTCCCGAGCAGTACTTC. Protein sequence: CASRPRQAPEQYF.

This clonotype was picked up a small number of times. V is TRBV9 and J is TRBJ2-1; 9 bases align to TRBD2. The CDR3 spans 16 residues. Germline assignment: CDR1 SGDLS and CDR2 YYNGEE. V lost 0 bases, J lost 8 bases, and 9 bases stayed unmatched. CDR3 coding DNA: TGTGCCAGCAGCGTAGTGGGATTAGCGGGAGAGGATGAGCAGTTCTTC. This sequence encodes CASSVVGLAGEDEQFF.

V and J are TRBV12-3 or TRBV12-4 and TRBJ2-1; D may match TRBD1 or TRBD2 (5 bases each). The V end was cut by 0 bases, the J end by 5 bases, with 14 bases between. CDR3 length: 16 amino acids. CDR3 in amino acids: CASSLARGVSHNEQFF. As DNA, the CDR3 is TGTGCCAGCAGTTTAGCCCGGGGCGTGAGCCACAATGAGCAGTTCTTC.

V is TRBV7-6 and J is TRBJ2-1; D might be TRBD2 (6 bases). Trimming stripped 1 base from V and 7 bases from J, with 11 bases between. Germline CDR1 is SGHVS and CDR2 is FNYEAQ. The CDR3 is 14 residues long. The CDR3, as DNA: TGTGCCAGCAGCTTAGTGCTCAGCGGGAATGAGCAGTTCTTC. This sequence encodes CASSLVLSGNEQFF.

This clonotype was counted at least ten times. The V gene is TRBV15, the J gene TRBJ2-1; 9 nucleotides line up with TRBD2. Germline lookup yields CDR1 LNHNV and CDR2 YYDKDF (reference sequence). The V and J ends lost 3 bases and 2 bases, in that order; junction bases with no gene match: 5. The CDR3 has 16 amino acids. The CDR3 DNA is TGTGCCACCAGCAGCTTGGCGGGAGGGCCCTACAATGAGCAGTTCTTC. Amino acids: CATSSLAGGPYNEQFF.

V usage is TRBV29-1 and J usage is TRBJ2-7; 14 positions match TRBD2. The CDR3 spans 15 residues. The V gene's germline CDR1 is SQVTM and CDR2 ANQGSEA. J was trimmed by 5 bases and V by 4 bases; bases with no gene match: 7. The CDR3 region has the DNA TGCAGCGTTGGACTAGCGGGAGGGCCGGGGAACGAGCAGTACTTC. This gives the protein CSVGLAGGPGNEQYF.

As concerns this clonotype: Sequence at one end of the junction differs from germline and may be a read error. The V and J genes are TRBV28 and TRBJ2-7; the match to TRBD2 covers 12 bases. The CDR3 has 15 amino acids. CDR1 and CDR2 from the germline V gene are MDHEN and SYDVKM. The CDR3 DNA follows: TGTGCCAGCAGTCCTCTAGCGGGAGGGCCCTACGAGGAGTACTTC. This sequence encodes CASSPLAGGPYEEYF.

There are a few counts of this clonotype. V usage is TRBV7-3 and J usage is TRBJ2-7, with 7 bases aligning to TRBD1. Per the germline V gene, CDR1 is SGHTA and CDR2 is FQGTGA. J was trimmed by 7 bases and V by 0 bases; bases with no gene match: 6. This CDR3 comprises 14 residues. The CDR3 protein is CASSLTGTVREQYF. The CDR3 coding sequence is TGTGCCAGCAGCTTAACCGGGACAGTAAGAGAGCAGTACTTC.

The rearrangement joins TRBV27 to TRBJ2-2; TRBD2 is a possible D gene (5 bases). Germline CDR1 reads MNHEY; CDR2 reads SMNVEV (reference sequence). The length of the CDR3 is 17 residues. The germline V and J ends were trimmed by 5 bases and 4 bases, with 20 bases remaining between them. The CDR3 DNA sequence: TGTGCCAGCAGTCAAAGGACTGGCCATGTTAGCACCGGGGAGCTGTTTTTT. Protein: CASSQRTGHVSTGELFF.

The sample holds a few counts of this clonotype. The chain uses TRBV11-1 and TRBJ2-5, with D unclear. CDR1 SGHAT and CDR2 FQDESV come from the germline V gene (reference sequence). V lost 1 base and J 5 bases, leaving 14 bases between the germline ends. The CDR3 is 15 amino acids. CDR3 sequence reads: CASSLEVPGSETQYF. As DNA, the CDR3 is TGTGCCAGCAGCTTAGAGGTCCCAGGTTCCGAGACCCAGTACTTC.

The rearrangement joins TRBV18 to TRBJ2-6; 10 bases align to TRBD2. J lost 4 bases, V lost 3 bases, and 9 bases had no gene match. Germline CDR1 is KGHSH and CDR2 is LQKENI. CDR3 length equals 18 residues. The CDR3, as DNA: TGTGCCAGCTCACCCCTAATAGCGGGAGGTTCCGGGGCCAACGTCCTGACTTTC. Translated, it gives CASSPLIAGGSGANVLTF. The variable domain in full, completed from reference TRBV18 and TRBJ2-6, reads NAGVMQNPRHLVRRRGQEARLRCSPMKGHSHVYWYRQLPEEGLKFMVYLQKENIIDESGMPKERFSAEFPKEGPSILRIQQVVRGDSAAYFCASSPLIAGGSGANVLTFGAGSRLTVL.

The rearrangement uses TRBV20-1 and TRBJ2-7; D uncertain. Germline V CDR1 and CDR2: DFQATT, SNEGSKA (reference sequence). Trimming left V 2 bases short and J 1 base short, with 15 bases between. The CDR3 runs to 15 residues. CDR3 DNA sequence: TGCAGTGCTAGAAATCCGGGCCCTACTTCCTACGAGCAGTACTTC. Its translation is CSARNPGPTSYEQYF.

This clonotype has a handful of counts. V is TRBV4-3 and J is TRBJ2-3; 7 positions match TRBD2. The J segment lost 0 bases and the V segment lost 0 bases, leaving 6 bases of the junction unmatched. CDR1 LGHNA and CDR2 YSLEER come from the germline V gene. The CDR3 is 17 residues long. The CDR3 DNA follows: TGCGCCAGCAGCCAAGATTCGGGCGGGAGTAGCACAGATACGCAGTATTTT. Encoded protein: CASSQDSGGSSTDTQYF.

The chain couples TRBV5-1 to TRBJ2-3, with D perhaps matching TRBD2 (5 bases). The ends were cut back, 6 bases at V and 1 base at J, with 18 bases in the middle. The CDR3 has 16 residues. CDR1 SGHRS and CDR2 YFSETQ come from the germline V gene. CDR3 bases: TGCGCCAGCACCCGAGGGAGCCGGGCTCGCACAGATACGCAGTATTTT. This sequence encodes CASTRGSRARTDTQYF.

This clonotype was counted ten times or more. This rearrangement joins TRBV7-2 to TRBJ2-4, with a possible D match to TRBD1 (6 bases). Germline CDR1 is SGHTA and CDR2 is FQGNSA. Trimming left V 1 base short and J 3 bases short, with 7 bases between. The CDR3 sequence is 14 residues long. CDR3 protein: CASSLDRVKNIQYF. Here the CDR3 DNA reads TGTGCCAGCAGCTTAGACAGGGTCAAAAACATTCAGTACTTC.

The table lists this clonotype with many counts. The J gene is TRBJ2-7, the V gene TRBV10-3; 10 bases line up with TRBD2. J gave up 0 bases and V 6 bases, and 8 bases lay outside the gene matches. CDR3 length equals 16 residues. The germline CDR1 and CDR2 sequences are ENHRY and SYGVKD. The CDR3 DNA reads as TGTGCCATCAGCGCCCGGACTAGCGGTCTCTCCTACGAGCAGTACTTC. It is translated as CAISARTSGLSYEQYF.

With regard to this clonotype: With a much larger clone just one base away, this may be a read error. The rearrangement joins TRBV29-1 to TRBJ1-1, with TRBD1 as a possible D gene (5 bases). In germline, CDR1 is SQVTM, CDR2 ANQGSEA. The ends were cut back, 8 bases at V and 3 bases at J, with 19 bases in the middle. This CDR3 is 14 amino acids long. The chain's CDR3 is CSLPTRGGDTEAFF. The CDR3 coding sequence is TGCAGCCTTCCAACGAGGGGTGGCGACACTGAAGCTTTCTTT. The full variable domain, with the rest looked up from reference TRBV29-1 and TRBJ1-1, is SAVISQKPSRDICQRGTSLTIQCQVDSQVTMMFWYRQQPGQSLTLIATANQGSEATYESGFVIDKFPISRPNLTFSTLTVSNMSPEDSSIYLCSLPTRGGDTEAFFGQGTRLTVV.

CDR3 nucleotides: TGTGCCAGTAGCACTAGACTAGCGGGAGGGCCGGATAATGAGCAGTTCTTC. Amino acids: CASSTRLAGGPDNEQFF. The chain carries TRBV19 and TRBJ2-1, with TRBD2 matching 14 bases. Trimming removed 6 bases from V and 7 bases from J; junction bases left unmatched: 11. Germline V lookup: CDR1 LNHDA, CDR2 SQIVND (reference sequence). CDR3 size: 17 residues. Full variable domain (remainder filled in from reference TRBV19 and TRBJ2-1): DGGITQSPKYLFRKEGQNVTLSCEQNLNHDAMYWYRQDPGQGLRLIYYSQIVNDFQKGDIAEGYSVSREKKESFPLTVTSAQKNPTAFYLCASSTRLAGGPDNEQFFGPGTRLTVL.

This clonotype was counted between two and nine times. The CDR3 nucleotides are TGTGCCAGCAGGGAACGTGTGGGGGAGGACCTCTCCTACGAGCAGTACTTC. Encoded protein: CASRERVGEDLSYEQYF. This chain connects TRBV28 to TRBJ2-7, with D perhaps matching TRBD2 (6 bases). This CDR3 region has 17 residues. Deletions cut 6 bases from V and 0 bases from J, with 21 bases between. Germline values: CDR1 MDHEN, CDR2 SYDVKM.

This rearrangement joins TRBV4-2 to TRBJ2-4; 10 bases are a match to TRBD2. The CDR3 contains 18 residues. CDR1 and CDR2 (germline): LGHNA, YNFKEQ. The V and J ends lost 2 bases and 6 bases, in that order; junction bases with no gene match: 13. The CDR3 sequence: CASSQIINSVAGGNIQYF. The CDR3 nucleotides read TGTGCCAGCAGCCAAATAATTAATAGCGTAGCGGGAGGAAACATTCAGTACTTC.

This clonotype was seen a handful of times. V and J are TRBV28 and TRBJ2-7; 8 positions agree with TRBD2. J was trimmed by 3 bases and V by 6 bases; bases with no gene match: 4. This CDR3 has 13 residues. Per germline, CDR1 MDHEN and CDR2 SYDVKM. The CDR3 nucleotides are TGTGCCAGCAGGTGGACTAGCCGCTACGAGCAGTACTTC. Encoded protein: CASRWTSRYEQYF.

This clonotype was seen more than once but under ten times. This sequence joins TRBV5-8 and TRBJ2-1, with a weak D call TRBD2 (5 bases). CDR3 length: 15 residues. V lost 7 bases to trimming and J lost 10 bases, with 24 bases between them. Germline CDR1 is SGHTS and CDR2 is YDEGEE. CDR3 sequence reads: CASGWLGGGSEEQFF. The CDR3 nucleotides read TGTGCCAGCGGTTGGTTGGGCGGTGGGAGTGAGGAGCAGTTCTTC.

The sample holds many counts of this clonotype. The chain combines TRBV20-1 with TRBJ2-7, with TRBD2 matching 8 bases. V shed 1 base and J 3 bases; nucleotides not matched to a gene: 11. The length of the CDR3 is 16 residues. Germline V gene data show CDR1 as DFQATT and CDR2 as SNEGSKA (reference sequence). CDR3 sequence reads: CSARAGASGLYYEQYF. The CDR3 coding sequence is TGCAGTGCTAGAGCGGGTGCTAGCGGGTTATACTACGAGCAGTACTTC.

This clonotype was seen only a few times. The rearrangement links TRBV7-6 to TRBJ2-2; perhaps TRBD2 as D (6 bases). Germline CDR1 and CDR2: SGHVS and FNYEAQ. This CDR3 comprises 15 residues. V was cut by 5 bases and J by 3 bases, with 13 bases left in between. CDR3 amino acids: CASSPGGAYTGELFF. The DNA of the CDR3 is TGTGCCAGCAGCCCCGGCGGGGCGTACACCGGGGAGCTGTTTTTT.

This clonotype was observed many times. CDR3 DNA: TGTGCCAGCAGTTTAATTTCAGGGACCCTAAGCACAGATACGCAGTATTTT. Its translation is CASSLISGTLSTDTQYF. The V and J genes are TRBV28 and TRBJ2-3; perhaps D is TRBD1 or TRBD2 (5 bases each). Trimming left V 2 bases short and J 0 bases short, with 15 bases between. CDR1 is MDHEN, CDR2 SYDVKM, per germline. This CDR3 comprises 17 residues. Supplemented by reference TRBV28 and TRBJ2-3, the full variable domain reads DVKVTQSSRYLVKRTGEKVFLECVQDMDHENMFWYRQDPGLGLRLIYFSYDVKMKEKGDIPEGYSVSREKKERFSLILESASTNQTSMYLCASSLISGTLSTDTQYFGPGTRLTVL.